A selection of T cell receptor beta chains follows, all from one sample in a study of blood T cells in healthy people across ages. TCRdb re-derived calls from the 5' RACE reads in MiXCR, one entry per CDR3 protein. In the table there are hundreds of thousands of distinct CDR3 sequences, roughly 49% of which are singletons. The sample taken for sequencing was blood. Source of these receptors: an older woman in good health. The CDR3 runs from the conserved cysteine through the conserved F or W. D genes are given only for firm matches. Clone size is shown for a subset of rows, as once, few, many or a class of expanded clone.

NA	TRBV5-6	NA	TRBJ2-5	CASSYRGNNEQYF	TGTGCCAGCAGCTACCGGGGGAACAATGAGCAGTACTTC
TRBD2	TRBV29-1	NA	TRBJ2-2	CSARGRESNTGELFF	TGCAGCGCCCGAGGGCGGGAGTCGAACACCGGGGAGCTGTTTTTT
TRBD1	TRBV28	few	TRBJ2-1	CASRPSGQGFFNEQFF	TGTGCCAGCAGACCCTCTGGACAGGGGTTTTTCAATGAGCAGTTCTTC
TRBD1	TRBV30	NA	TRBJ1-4	CAWSMGLGTVAEKLFF	TGTGCCTGGAGTATGGGGCTCGGGACAGTCGCTGAAAAACTGTTTTTT
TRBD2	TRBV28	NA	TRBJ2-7	CASSIPGLAGVYEQYF	TGTGCCAGCAGTATCCCGGGACTAGCGGGAGTTTACGAGCAGTACTTC
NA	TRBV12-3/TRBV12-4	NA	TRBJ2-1	CASSRERPQGANEQFF	TGTGCCAGCAGTCGAGAACGACCCCAAGGGGCCAATGAGCAGTTCTTC
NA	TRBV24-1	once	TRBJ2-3	CATSDRGGPDTQYF	TGTGCCACCAGTGATCGGGGAGGTCCAGATACGCAGTATTTT
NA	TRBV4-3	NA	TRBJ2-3	CASSSGQTPSTDTRYF	TGCGCCAGCAGCTCCGGACAGACTCCTAGCACAGATACGCGGTATTTT
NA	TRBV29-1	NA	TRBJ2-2	CSVGNSVTGELFF	TGCAGCGTGGGAAACAGCGTTACCGGGGAGCTGTTTTTT
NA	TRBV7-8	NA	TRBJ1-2	CASTLVGGLGYGYTF	TGTGCCAGCACCCTTGTAGGAGGCCTAGGCTATGGCTACACCTTC
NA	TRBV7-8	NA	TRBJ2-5	CASRRNSGREQYF	TGTGCCAGCAGGAGGAACAGCGGCAGGGAGCAGTACTTC
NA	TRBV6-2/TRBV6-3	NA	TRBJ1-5	CASSYSITGGYSNQPQHF	TGTGCCAGCAGTTACTCGATTACGGGGGGCTATAGCAATCAGCCCCAGCATTTT
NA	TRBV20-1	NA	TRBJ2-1	CSARDAGPGSFSYNEQFF	TGCAGTGCTAGAGATGCGGGACCAGGATCTTTCTCCTACAATGAGCAGTTCTTC
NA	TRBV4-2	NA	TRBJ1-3	CASSPSYRGDSGNTIYF	TGTGCCAGCAGCCCAAGCTATAGGGGGGACTCTGGAAACACCATATATTTT
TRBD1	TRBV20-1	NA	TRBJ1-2	CSARDFPTGDNYGYTF	TGCAGTGCTAGAGATTTCCCAACAGGGGACAACTATGGCTACACCTTC